Listed below are T cell receptor beta chains from one sample, sequenced in a study of shared clonotypes between healthy human individuals. The data were produced by immunoSEQ multiplex PCR, yet TCRdb's version contains in-frame clones alone and is incomplete. The data contain more than 2,000,000 clones, approximately 90% of them singletons. The specimen was naive CD4+ T cells sorted from blood. Receptors originate from a man between 18 and 35 years old in good health. CDR3s include the opening cysteine and the closing phenylalanine or tryptophan.

v_gene: TRBV11-3
j_gene: TRBJ1-6
CDR3aa: CASSLGGRKDSPLHF

v_gene: TRBV7-8
j_gene: TRBJ1-3
CDR3aa: CASSIRTGGSGNTIYF

v_gene: TRBV7-2
j_gene: TRBJ1-1
CDR3aa: CASSLEWAEAFF

v_gene: TRBV5-8
j_gene: TRBJ2-3
CDR3aa: CASSLYRGSTDTQYF

v_gene: TRBV9
j_gene: TRBJ2-6
CDR3aa: CASSVGGHLSLGANVLTF

v_gene: TRBV30
j_gene: TRBJ1-2
CDR3aa: CAWSARNYGYTF

v_gene: TRBV7-2
j_gene: TRBJ2-1
CDR3aa: CASSLVEVFNEQFF

v_gene: TRBV6-1
j_gene: TRBJ2-7
CDR3aa: CASSAGGVYYEQYF

v_gene: TRBV28
j_gene: TRBJ1-2
CDR3aa: CASSPGTYYGYTF

v_gene: TRBV5-1
j_gene: TRBJ1-2
CDR3aa: CASSLGLSNYGYTF

v_gene: TRBV6-1
j_gene: TRBJ2-3
CDR3aa: CASLSGASTDTQYF

v_gene: TRBV6-6
j_gene: TRBJ1-1
CDR3aa: CASSYSTGGASTEAFF

v_gene: TRBV6-5
j_gene: TRBJ2-7
CDR3aa: CASSYSSPGQGYEQYF

v_gene: TRBV29-1
j_gene: TRBJ2-3
CDR3aa: CSVETSVSTDTQYF

v_gene: TRBV11-2
j_gene: TRBJ1-2
CDR3aa: CASSSQTGSNYGYTF

v_gene: TRBV5-4
j_gene: TRBJ2-3
CDR3aa: CASSHPGADTQYF

v_gene: TRBV18
j_gene: TRBJ1-6
CDR3aa: CASSHGRTGGSYNSPLHF

v_gene: TRBV11-3
j_gene: TRBJ2-4
CDR3aa: CASSLDLGGLAKNIQYF

v_gene: TRBV13
j_gene: TRBJ2-7
CDR3aa: CASSSQKGQGYEQYF

v_gene: TRBV19
j_gene: TRBJ1-3
CDR3aa: CASSTGTVSGNTIYF

v_gene: TRBV28
j_gene: TRBJ2-7
CDR3aa: CASSIPLAGASYF

v_gene: TRBV4-1
j_gene: TRBJ2-1
CDR3aa: CASSQAGLAGPNEQFF

v_gene: TRBV7-3
j_gene: TRBJ2-1
CDR3aa: CASSPTSGGSNEQFF

v_gene: TRBV6-1
j_gene: TRBJ2-1
CDR3aa: CASSTTRTAGGREFF

v_gene: TRBV13
j_gene: TRBJ2-3
CDR3aa: CASSLAGGPDTQYF

v_gene: TRBV30
j_gene: TRBJ2-3
CDR3aa: CASRLAGGPDTQYF

v_gene: TRBV5-1
j_gene: TRBJ2-5
CDR3aa: CASSFLAGGETQYF

v_gene: TRBV25-1
j_gene: TRBJ2-1
CDR3aa: CASSESRGGPNEQFF

v_gene: TRBV29-1
j_gene: TRBJ2-1
CDR3aa: CSVAVRNEQFF

v_gene: TRBV30
j_gene: TRBJ2-2
CDR3aa: CAWKTLPYHRPNTGELFF

v_gene: TRBV2
j_gene: TRBJ1-1
CDR3aa: CASRDRGRDTEAFF

v_gene: TRBV28
j_gene: TRBJ2-7
CDR3aa: CASSLLGQGYEQYF

v_gene: TRBV2
j_gene: TRBJ2-5
CDR3aa: CASSEGKQETQYF

v_gene: TRBV29-1
j_gene: TRBJ2-5
CDR3aa: CSVPDRDRGLLGPKAQYF

v_gene: TRBV27
j_gene: TRBJ2-2
CDR3aa: CASSLRGAGNTGELFF

v_gene: TRBV10-1
j_gene: TRBJ2-3
CDR3aa: CASSTTDTQYF

v_gene: TRBV13
j_gene: TRBJ2-5
CDR3aa: CASSSTLAGGPQGQETQYF

v_gene: TRBV10-3
j_gene: TRBJ1-4
CDR3aa: CAISGAGNNEKLFF

v_gene: TRBV19
j_gene: TRBJ1-1
CDR3aa: CASWASGTGFTEAFF

v_gene: TRBV5-6
j_gene: TRBJ2-1
CDR3aa: CASSLGRGGEQFF

v_gene: TRBV6-5
j_gene: TRBJ1-6
CDR3aa: CASSAADRLNSPLHF

v_gene: TRBV5-1
j_gene: TRBJ2-6
CDR3aa: CASSRRQGSGANVLTF

v_gene: TRBV5-1
j_gene: TRBJ2-3
CDR3aa: CASSLSQGPPDTQYF

v_gene: TRBV5-5
j_gene: TRBJ2-7
CDR3aa: CASSLAGAPEQYF

v_gene: TRBV27
j_gene: TRBJ1-1
CDR3aa: CASSSPGQGARNTEAFF

v_gene: TRBV9
j_gene: TRBJ1-6
CDR3aa: CASGQGVASPLHF